This entry features one T cell receptor beta chain sequence. Its antigen is not identified. Germline loops: CDR1 KGHSH, CDR2 LQKENI. The CDR3 has 14 residues. V lost 5 bases and J lost 7, with 15 bases in between. This sample is part of a study of Ad26.COV2.S vaccination and SARS-CoV-2 variants. Study outcomes and limitations: Recipients of vaccine and of placebo showed similar breadth of their non-spike TCR repertoires.

Here immunoSEQ multiplex PCR was the method, and the copy in TCRdb shows in-frame clones only, minus some. This sample yields about 350,000 clones, of which 70% to 90% are seen a single time; 3% to 4% belongs to the top ten. Indicated treatment: roughly 19 received Ad26.COV2.S at low or high dose, single or two shots; 5 received placebo; per-sample allocation not given. All samples were drawn on day 63, counting from the first vaccine or placebo injection. This chain joins TRBV18 and TRBJ1-5; weak D call: TRBD1 (5 bases). This sequence was found in a person aged 18-65 years who received the Ad26.COV2.S COVID-19 vaccine or a placebo. The sequenced sample was peripheral blood, obtained in a trial of Ad26.COV2.S vaccine versus placebo. CDR3 nucleotides: TGTGCCAGCTCAAATCAGGGAACGAACCAGCCCCAGCATTTT. Translation gives CASSNQGTNQPQHF.